Below are 31 T cell receptor beta chains sequenced from a single sample in a study of T cell changes during pregnancy in multiple sclerosis. Generated by immunoSEQ multiplex PCR, the TCRdb table keeps only in-frame clones and is missing some. The sample lists about 92,000 clones; approximately 92% were seen once. The source material was peripheral blood, sampled in the first trimester of pregnancy. These receptors were taken from a female donor with multiple sclerosis, enrolled in a pregnancy study.

V and J are TRBV29-1 and TRBJ2-7; 9 bases fit TRBD2. CDR3 length equals 14 residues. Germline trimming cut 4 bases from V and 6 bases from J; bases unmatched to any gene: 10. Germline loops: CDR1 SQVTM, CDR2 ANQGSEA. CDR3 amino acids: CSVGGASGIGEQYF. CDR3 sequence (DNA): TGCAGCGTTGGGGGGGCTAGCGGGATCGGCGAGCAGTACTTC.

The genes are TRBV28 and TRBJ1-4, with 10 bases matching TRBD1. Unmatched junction bases numbered 3, after V lost 8 bases and J lost 6 bases. The V gene's germline CDR1 is MDHEN and CDR2 SYDVKM. The CDR3 extends over 13 amino acids. Written as DNA, the CDR3 is TGTGCCAGCGAGGACAGGGGGTATGAAAAACTGTTTTTT. This translates into CASEDRGYEKLFF.

This clone appeared a single time. The chain couples TRBV13 to TRBJ2-4; TRBD2 matches 8 bases. Germline assignment: CDR1 PRHDT and CDR2 FYEKMQ (reference sequence). Germline trimming cut 4 bases from V and 4 bases from J; bases unmatched to any gene: 3. The CDR3 loop spans 14 amino acids. The CDR3 coding sequence is TGTGCCAGCAGCTCGGGACTAGGGAAAAACATTCAGTACTTC. Translating it yields CASSSGLGKNIQYF.

The chain has TRBV9 and TRBJ2-2, with TRBD2 identical over 10 bases. The CDR3 sequence is 16 residues long. J lost 3 bases, V lost 0 bases, and 2 bases had no gene match. The germline CDR1 and CDR2 sequences are SGDLS and YYNGEE. In nucleotides, the CDR3 is TGTGCCAGCAGCGTAGGGACTAGCGGTGACACCGGGGAGCTGTTTTTT. It specifies CASSVGTSGDTGELFF.

V gene TRBV29-1 combines with J gene TRBJ1-2, with no clear D. The CDR3 contains 13 residues. Trimming removed 1 base from V and 6 bases from J, with 12 bases in between. CDR1 is SQVTM, CDR2 ANQGSEA, per germline. The CDR3 bases are TGCAGCGTTGAAGGGAGGCGCGAGAATGGCTACACCTTC. It codes for CSVEGRRENGYTF.

The rearrangement links TRBV6-1 to TRBJ2-1; D remains ambiguous. Germline CDR1 and CDR2: MNHNS and SASEGT. Trimming shortened V by 9 bases and J by 6 bases, and 12 bases separated the two germline ends. This CDR3 is 12 amino acids long. The CDR3 region is CASTRISNEQFF. CDR3 DNA: TGTGCCAGTACCCGAATTAGCAATGAGCAGTTCTTC.

V gene TRBV7-8 combines with J gene TRBJ2-2, with D possibly TRBD2 on 6 matching bases. Germline lookup yields CDR1 SGHVS and CDR2 FQNEAQ. Deletions cut 6 bases from V and 2 bases from J, with 13 bases between. This CDR3 spans 15 amino acids. CDR3 bases: TGTGCCAGCAGTTTCCGGGACTCAAACACCGGGGAGCTGTTTTTT. Protein: CASSFRDSNTGELFF.

This chain uses TRBV28 with TRBJ2-3; TRBD1 is a possible D gene (6 bases). The germline V gene encodes CDR1 MDHEN and CDR2 SYDVKM. The CDR3 extends over 11 amino acids. The ends were cut back, 6 bases at V and 7 bases at J, with 8 bases in the middle. The CDR3 loop reads CASRDSHTQYF. In nucleotides, the CDR3 is TGTGCCAGCAGGGACAGCCATACGCAGTATTTT.

The gene calls are TRBV29-1 and TRBJ2-3, with D possibly matching TRBD1 (6 bases). The germline gives CDR1 SQVTM, CDR2 ANQGSEA. V was clipped by 7 bases and J by 1 base, with 15 bases between them. The CDR3 covers 14 residues. The CDR3 spells CSGEPGHRTDTQYF. The CDR3 DNA follows: TGCAGCGGAGAACCGGGACATCGCACAGATACGCAGTATTTT.

The gene calls are TRBV2 and TRBJ2-5, with TRBD2 matching over 7 bases. The CDR3 has 17 amino acids. The ends lost 10 bases at V and 7 bases at J; junction bases unmatched: 24. In germline, CDR1 is SNHLY, CDR2 FYNNEI. The CDR3 DNA follows: TGTGCCACCGTAGGCCCGTCGCGAGGGCGCGGGGGAGGGACCCAGTACTTC. It encodes CATVGPSRGRGGGTQYF.

CDR3: CASSAQGNTEAFF. CDR3 bases: TGTGCCAGCAGTGCTCAGGGAAACACTGAAGCTTTCTTT. The rearrangement joins TRBV2 to TRBJ1-1, with D tentatively TRBD1 (5 bases). Per germline, CDR1 SNHLY and CDR2 FYNNEI. The CDR3 runs 13 residues. Trimming removed 4 bases from V and 2 bases from J, with 8 bases in between.

The J gene is TRBJ2-7, the V gene TRBV2; TRBD1 is a possible D gene (5 bases). This CDR3 has 13 residues. Germline CDR1 and CDR2: SNHLY and FYNNEI. Trimming left V 5 bases short and J 3 bases short, with 11 bases between. The CDR3 loop reads CASSTQGIYEQYF. For the CDR3, the DNA is TGTGCCAGCAGTACCCAGGGTATCTACGAGCAGTACTTC. The full variable domain, its missing parts supplied by reference TRBV2 and TRBJ2-7, is EPEVTQTPSHQVTQMGQEVILRCVPISNHLYFYWYRQILGQKVEFLVSFYNNEISEKSEIFDDQFSVERPDGSNFTLKIRSTKLEDSAMYFCASSTQGIYEQYFGPGTRLTVT.

This chain connects TRBV10-3 to TRBJ1-1; D is unclear. The V end lost 3 bases, the J end lost 1 base, and 6 bases lay between the germline ends. This CDR3 has 13 residues. Germline CDR1 is ENHRY and CDR2 is SYGVKD. CDR3 sequence (DNA): TGTGCCATCAGTGAAAAACAGAACACTGAAGCTTTCTTT. Protein product: CAISEKQNTEAFF.

The gene calls are TRBV18 and TRBJ2-2; the D gene is possibly TRBD2 (5 bases). The CDR3 is made up of 18 amino acids. Trimming left V 3 bases short and J 5 bases short, with 22 bases between. CDR1 is KGHSH and CDR2 is LQKENI in the germline V gene. The CDR3 DNA sequence: TGTGCCAGCTCACCCAGGACTCGCGCCACCGGGGATACCGGGGAGCTGTTTTTT. Amino acids: CASSPRTRATGDTGELFF.

The chain carries TRBV9 and TRBJ2-5, with TRBD2 as a possible D gene (7 bases). This CDR3 has 16 residues. V lost 4 bases, J lost 5 bases, and 21 bases lay in between. Germline CDR1 and CDR2: SGDLS and YYNGEE. Here the CDR3 reads CASSLYEGGHAETQYF. The CDR3 DNA is TGTGCCAGCAGCCTCTACGAGGGGGGGCACGCGGAGACCCAGTACTTC. Combining the CDR3 with reference TRBV9 and TRBJ2-5 gives the whole variable domain DSGVTQTPKHLITATGQRVTLRCSPRSGDLSVYWYQQSLDQGLQFLIQYYNGEERAKGNILERFSAQQFPDLHSELNLSSLELGDSALYFCASSLYEGGHAETQYFGPGTRLLVL.

The genes are TRBV2 and TRBJ2-4, with 7 bases fitting TRBD1. The junction had 6 bases not matched to a gene; V was cut back by 4 bases and J by 3 bases. The CDR3 is made up of 15 amino acids. Germline V CDR1 and CDR2: SNHLY, FYNNEI. For the CDR3, the DNA is TGTGCCAGCAGTGCTGGACAGGCGATCAAAAACATTCAGTACTTC. Its translation is CASSAGQAIKNIQYF. Drawing the rest from reference TRBV2 and TRBJ2-4, the complete variable domain is EPEVTQTPSHQVTQMGQEVILRCVPISNHLYFYWYRQILGQKVEFLVSFYNNEISEKSEIFDDQFSVERPDGSNFTLKIRSTKLEDSAMYFCASSAGQAIKNIQYFGAGTRLSVL.

The chain uses TRBV9 and TRBJ2-3; 7 bases map to TRBD2. After removal of 4 bases from V and 2 bases from J, the junction contained 10 bases not matched to a gene. Per germline, CDR1 SGDLS and CDR2 YYNGEE. The CDR3 spans 16 residues. The CDR3 DNA sequence: TGTGCCAGCAGCCGTCTAGCGGAGGCCTTCACAGATACGCAGTATTTT. Amino acids: CASSRLAEAFTDTQYF.

The chain carries TRBV27 and TRBJ2-7; 8 bases match TRBD2. This CDR3 spans 14 amino acids. Losses at the gene ends were 5 bases for V and 0 bases for J; bases not matched to a gene: 3. Per the germline V gene, CDR1 is MNHEY and CDR2 is SMNVEV (reference sequence). The CDR3 is CASSLAGLSYEQYF. The CDR3 DNA follows: TGTGCCAGCAGTCTAGCGGGCCTCTCCTACGAGCAGTACTTC.

The chain links TRBV27 to TRBJ2-5; possible D gene TRBD1, 6 bases. Germline-derived CDR1 and CDR2 are MNHEY and SMNVEV (reference sequence). The length of the CDR3 is 15 residues. The V and J ends lost 5 bases and 2 bases respectively, with 15 bases between them. CDR3 loop: CASSPIQGAQETQYF. The DNA for the CDR3 is TGTGCCAGCAGTCCGATACAGGGAGCACAAGAGACCCAGTACTTC.

This chain connects TRBV5-1 to TRBJ1-5; 8 nucleotides line up with TRBD1. The junction had 6 bases not matched to a gene; V was cut back by 1 base and J by 12 bases. The CDR3 length is 13 residues. Germline CDR1 and CDR2: SGHRS and YFSETQ. The CDR3 bases are TGCGCCAGCAGCTTGTCCCCAGGACAGGGCCAGCATTTT. Amino acids: CASSLSPGQGQHF. The full variable domain, with the rest looked up from reference TRBV5-1 and TRBJ1-5, is KAGVTQTPRYLIKTRGQQVTLSCSPISGHRSVSWYQQTPGQGLQFLFEYFSETQRNKGNFPGRFSGRQFSNSRSEMNVSTLELGDSALYLCASSLSPGQGQHFGDGTRLSIL.

The chain uses TRBV27 and TRBJ2-1, with TRBD2 as a possible D gene (6 bases). The CDR3 sequence is 15 residues long. Germline loops: CDR1 MNHEY, CDR2 SMNVEV (reference sequence). The germline V and J ends were trimmed by 0 bases and 4 bases, with 10 bases remaining between them. The CDR3 DNA reads TGTGCCAGCAGTTTATCGATGGGGGGTTACAATGAGCAGTTCTTC. Residues: CASSLSMGGYNEQFF.

The chain employs TRBV19 and TRBJ2-7, with 7 bases identical to TRBD1. CDR3 length: 15 residues. V shed 6 bases and J 3 bases; nucleotides not matched to a gene: 11. CDR1 and CDR2 from the germline V gene are LNHDA and SQIVND (reference sequence). The chain's CDR3 is CASSLLDRDDYEQYF. The CDR3 DNA reads as TGTGCCAGTAGCCTCCTCGACAGGGACGACTACGAGCAGTACTTC.

This clone was detected once. The chain uses TRBV5-1 and TRBJ2-1; TRBD2 agrees at 7 bases. Germline V lookup: CDR1 SGHRS, CDR2 YFSETQ. The CDR3 length is 16 residues. J gave up 3 bases and V 0 bases, and 6 bases lay outside the gene matches. CDR3 amino acids: CASSLEEGGYYNEQFF. Here the CDR3 DNA reads TGCGCCAGCAGCTTGGAGGAGGGAGGGTACTACAATGAGCAGTTCTTC.

This rearrangement joins TRBV19 to TRBJ2-5; maybe TRBD2 (6 bases). Germline assignment: CDR1 LNHDA and CDR2 SQIVND (reference sequence). This CDR3 has 17 residues. V was pared by 3 bases and J by 2 bases, with 19 bases between. The CDR3 protein is CASSIGFMRRGQETQYF. CDR3 nucleotides: TGTGCCAGTAGTATCGGCTTTATGAGGAGGGGACAAGAGACCCAGTACTTC. Combining the CDR3 with reference TRBV19 and TRBJ2-5 gives the whole variable domain DGGITQSPKYLFRKEGQNVTLSCEQNLNHDAMYWYRQDPGQGLRLIYYSQIVNDFQKGDIAEGYSVSREKKESFPLTVTSAQKNPTAFYLCASSIGFMRRGQETQYFGPGTRLLVL.

The J gene is TRBJ1-2, the V gene TRBV29-1; D is unresolved. This CDR3 comprises 12 residues. V was clipped by 5 bases and J by 3 bases, with 10 bases between them. The V gene's germline CDR1 is SQVTM and CDR2 ANQGSEA. CDR3 region: CSVSAADYGYTF. As DNA, the CDR3 is TGCAGCGTTTCTGCGGCGGACTATGGCTACACCTTC.

The V and J genes are TRBV28 and TRBJ2-7; TRBD1 might be the D (5 bases). The V gene's germline CDR1 is MDHEN and CDR2 SYDVKM. V was pared by 2 bases and J by 6 bases, with 11 bases between. CDR3 length: 13 residues. CDR3 nucleotide sequence: TGTGCCAGCAGTTTACCTCGGACAAGCGAGCAGTACTTC. This encodes CASSLPRTSEQYF.

This clone was found a few times. J is TRBJ1-1 and V is TRBV28; a weak D match, TRBD1 (5 bases). This CDR3 is 13 amino acids long. CDR1 and CDR2 (germline): MDHEN, SYDVKM. V was clipped by 6 bases and J by 3 bases, with 11 bases between them. The CDR3 reads CASRPTDYTEAFF. The CDR3 nucleotides are TGTGCCAGCAGACCGACAGACTACACTGAAGCTTTCTTT.

The V call is TRBV19, the J call TRBJ1-1, with D uncertain. Trimming removed 1 base from V and 0 bases from J, with 9 bases in between. In germline, CDR1 is LNHDA, CDR2 SQIVND (reference sequence). The CDR3 is 15 residues long. CDR3 nucleotide sequence: TGTGCCAGTAGTATAGGGCCAACTATGAACACTGAAGCTTTCTTT. Protein sequence: CASSIGPTMNTEAFF.

This clone showed up just a few times. The chain combines TRBV29-1 with TRBJ1-1; 9 bases align to TRBD1. The germline CDR1 and CDR2 sequences are SQVTM and ANQGSEA. The CDR3 sequence is 13 residues long. With V trimmed by 7 bases and J by 5 bases, 8 bases remained unmatched. CDR3 amino acids: CSASDRGWTEAFF. CDR3 in DNA: TGCAGCGCCTCGGACAGGGGTTGGACTGAAGCTTTCTTT. Combining the CDR3 with reference TRBV29-1 and TRBJ1-1 gives the whole variable domain SAVISQKPSRDICQRGTSLTIQCQVDSQVTMMFWYRQQPGQSLTLIATANQGSEATYESGFVIDKFPISRPNLTFSTLTVSNMSPEDSSIYLCSASDRGWTEAFFGQGTRLTVV.

This chain joins TRBV30 and TRBJ2-1; 9 positions match TRBD2. CDR1 is GTSNPN and CDR2 is SVGIG in the germline V gene (reference sequence). V shed 5 bases, J shed 6 bases, and the junction held 14 bases outside the gene matches. CDR3 size: 16 residues. This CDR3 reads CAWGGSGRSSANEQFF. In nucleotides, the CDR3 is TGTGCCTGGGGGGGGAGCGGGAGGTCTTCCGCCAATGAGCAGTTCTTC.

As concerns this clone: The junction shows a germline mismatch at one end, possibly a read error. The chain uses TRBV7-7 and TRBJ2-2; TRBD1 agrees at 7 bases. The CDR3 loop spans 15 amino acids. Germline CDR1 SSHAT, CDR2 FNYEAQ (reference sequence). The CDR3 spells CASSPRWQGAGELFF. The CDR3, as DNA: TGTGCTAGCAGCCCCCGGTGGCAGGGGGCCGGGGAGCTGTTTTTT.